These T cell receptor beta chains were read from a single sample in a study of cytomegalovirus exposure and HLA in healthy donors. The protocol was immunoSEQ multiplex PCR, while the TCRdb copy is restricted to in-frame clones and leaves out a portion. This table holds 150,000 to 200,000 clones, 86% found once. The material sequenced was PBMCs. The source is a woman between 18 and 30 years old in good health and CMV-seronegative. CDR3s include the opening cysteine and the closing phenylalanine or tryptophan. D genes are given only for firm matches. Only part of the rows carry a size: once, few, many, or a class if the clone is expanded.

TGTGCCAGCACCGGACAGGCCCCTGTAAAACTGTTTTTT | CASTGQAPVKLFF | . | TRBV6-5 | TRBD1 | TRBJ1-4
TGTGCCAGCAGTGAATGGCCAGGGGGCATATATGGCTACACCTTC | CASSEWPGGIYGYTF | once | TRBV25-1 | TRBD1 | TRBJ1-2
TGTGCCATAGATTCAGGGTCGTACTATGGCTACACCTTC | CAIDSGSYYGYTF | . | TRBV10-3 | . | TRBJ1-2
TGCAGCGTTGTAGCGGGACTGAACACCGGGGAGCTGTTTTTT | CSVVAGLNTGELFF | . | TRBV29-1 | TRBD2 | TRBJ2-2
TGTGCCAGCAGTAGTCCCGGGACAGGGCCAACTCTTAACTATGGCTACACCTTC | CASSSPGTGPTLNYGYTF | . | TRBV2 | TRBD1 | TRBJ1-2
TGCGCCAGCAGCTATAACCCCTCCGCGGGCTATGGCTACACCTTC | CASSYNPSAGYGYTF | . | TRBV5-1 | . | TRBJ1-2
TGTGCCAGCAGCCGGAGGGGGACTAGCCTTTATTCCCACGAGCAGTACTTC | CASSRRGTSLYSHEQYF | once | TRBV27 | TRBD2 | TRBJ2-7
TGTGCCAGTAGACAACTAGCGGGGGGTGATACCGGGGAGCTGTTTTTT | CASRQLAGGDTGELFF | . | TRBV19 | TRBD2 | TRBJ2-2
TGTGCCTGGAGCGTCCCAACCGGGACAGGGGGTAATACGCAGTATTTT | CAWSVPTGTGGNTQYF | . | TRBV30 | TRBD1 | TRBJ2-3
TGCACGGGACACCATAATGAAAAACTGTTTTTT | CTGHHNEKLFF | . | TRBV20-1 | . | TRBJ1-4
TGTGCCAGCAGTCTTAGACAGGACTTCACAGATACGCAGTATTTT | CASSLRQDFTDTQYF | . | TRBV6-5 | . | TRBJ2-3
TGTGCCAGCAGTTTGGCGGGGGGCACTGAAGCTTTCTTT | CASSLAGGTEAFF | . | TRBV28 | . | TRBJ1-1
TGTGCCAGCAGCCCGGGTCCCTCGTCAGATACGCAGTATTTT | CASSPGPSSDTQYF | . | TRBV5-5 | . | TRBJ2-3
TGTGCCAGCAGCCCCAGCAGGCTGGGCACAGATACGCAGTATTTT | CASSPSRLGTDTQYF | once | TRBV7-9 | . | TRBJ2-3
TGTGCCAGCAACGCAGGGACTAGCTACGGTACGCAGTATTTT | CASNAGTSYGTQYF | . | TRBV2 | TRBD2 | TRBJ2-3
TGTGCCAGCAGTGCGGAGGTTAGCCCTAATGAAAAACTGTTTTTT | CASSAEVSPNEKLFF | . | TRBV6-5 | . | TRBJ1-4
TGTGCCAGCAGCTTAGTTAATGGGGCCACTGAAGCTTTCTTT | CASSLVNGATEAFF | . | TRBV7-2 | . | TRBJ1-1
TGTGCCAGCAGCGCGGGACAGATGAACACCGGGGAGCTGTTTTTT | CASSAGQMNTGELFF | many | TRBV7-8 | . | TRBJ2-2
TGCGCCAGCAGCCAAGATTCCCCAAGCTCATACACCGGGGAGCTGTTTTTT | CASSQDSPSSYTGELFF | . | TRBV4-1 | . | TRBJ2-2
TGTGCCAGCAGCTTTAGCGGGCCCTCTGAGCAGTTCTTC | CASSFSGPSEQFF | . | TRBV11-3 | TRBD2 | TRBJ2-1
TGTGCCAGCAGCCAAGGGCTAGCGGGCACCGGGGAGCTGTTTTTT | CASSQGLAGTGELFF | . | TRBV4-2 | TRBD2 | TRBJ2-2
TGTGCCAGCAGCTTGTCCGGGACAGGGAGGAATCAGCCCCAGCATTTT | CASSLSGTGRNQPQHF | . | TRBV7-9 | TRBD1 | TRBJ1-5
TGTGCCAGCAGCTCGGGGTGGTATGAGCAGTTCTTC | CASSSGWYEQFF | . | TRBV11-3 | . | TRBJ2-1
TGTGCCTGGAGTGAGCTTTACGGGGGACCCACCGGGGAGCTGTTTTTT | CAWSELYGGPTGELFF | . | TRBV30 | . | TRBJ2-2
TGTGCCAGCAGCCCCGGCACCAGGGGGCCGACCACAGATACGCAGTATTTT | CASSPGTRGPTTDTQYF | . | TRBV7-2 | TRBD1 | TRBJ2-3
TGTGCCAGCAGCGTAGCGGATCCTACCTCAACGAGCAGGACACGGGACTATGGCTACACCTTC | CASSVADPTSTSRTRDYGYTF | . | TRBV9 | . | TRBJ1-2
TGCGCCAGCAGCCAAGAGAGACAGGTCCTTCTCACAGATACGCAGTATTTT | CASSQERQVLLTDTQYF | . | TRBV4-1 | . | TRBJ2-3
TGCGCCAGCAGTAAGGGACAGGCGGGCTCTGGAAACACCATATATTTT | CASSKGQAGSGNTIYF | . | TRBV5-1 | TRBD1 | TRBJ1-3
TGTGCCAGCAGCTTCAGGGCAGGCACTGAAGCTTTCTTT | CASSFRAGTEAFF | . | TRBV5-6 | . | TRBJ1-1
TGTGCCAGCAGGCTCCTATACCTGACTATTTCCAGCACAGATACGCAGTATTTT | CASRLLYLTISSTDTQYF | . | TRBV2 | . | TRBJ2-3
TGTGCCATCAGGGTGGGTCAGCGGGAGGGCGTTGATACGCAGTATTTT | CAIRVGQREGVDTQYF | . | TRBV10-3 | TRBD2 | TRBJ2-3
TGTGCCAGCAGTCTAACAGGATTGGGCTATGGCTACACCTTC | CASSLTGLGYGYTF | . | TRBV27 | . | TRBJ1-2
TGTGCCAGCAGCGTAAAGCCCGGACAGGGGGCCTACGAGCAGTACTTC | CASSVKPGQGAYEQYF | . | TRBV7-7 | TRBD1 | TRBJ2-7
TGTGCCAGCAGCTTAGGAGGGGGCATCTCCTACGAGCAGTACTTC | CASSLGGGISYEQYF | . | TRBV13 | TRBD1 | TRBJ2-7
TGTGCCAGCCTGGGGGGGGACAAAAATGGCTACACCTTC | CASLGGDKNGYTF | . | TRBV9 | . | TRBJ1-2
TGTGCCAGCTTAGGGGGCCAAGAGACCCAGTACTTC | CASLGGQETQYF | . | TRBV2 | . | TRBJ2-5
TGCGCCAGCAGCTTTGGTCCCACAGGGCTCAATCAGCCCCAGCATTTT | CASSFGPTGLNQPQHF | . | TRBV5-1 | . | TRBJ1-5
TGTGCCAGCAGCCCCCGCACTGCGGGTTCCTATGGCTACACCTTC | CASSPRTAGSYGYTF | few | TRBV9 | . | TRBJ1-2
TGTGCCTGGAGTCCCCCCACAGGGGGTGGAAACACCATATATTTT | CAWSPPTGGGNTIYF | . | TRBV30 | TRBD1 | TRBJ1-3
TGTGCCAGCAGACGCTCCGGGACAGATAATTCACCCCTCCACTTT | CASRRSGTDNSPLHF | . | TRBV7-8 | TRBD1 | TRBJ1-6
TGCGCCAGCAGCCAGGGGTTAGGCGGGGATACGCAGTATTTT | CASSQGLGGDTQYF | . | TRBV4-1 | . | TRBJ2-3
TGTGCCAGCGGAGGGTTGTCGAACACCGGGGAGCTGTTTTTT | CASGGLSNTGELFF | . | TRBV9 | . | TRBJ2-2
TGCGCCAGCAGACAAGAAGAGCGGAACAATCAGCCCCAGCATTTT | CASRQEERNNQPQHF | . | TRBV4-1 | . | TRBJ1-5
TGTGCCAGCAGCCAAGATCATGCGATAGCGGGTAAGGCGTATTTT | CASSQDHAIAGKAYF | . | TRBV4-2 | TRBD2 | TRBJ2-3